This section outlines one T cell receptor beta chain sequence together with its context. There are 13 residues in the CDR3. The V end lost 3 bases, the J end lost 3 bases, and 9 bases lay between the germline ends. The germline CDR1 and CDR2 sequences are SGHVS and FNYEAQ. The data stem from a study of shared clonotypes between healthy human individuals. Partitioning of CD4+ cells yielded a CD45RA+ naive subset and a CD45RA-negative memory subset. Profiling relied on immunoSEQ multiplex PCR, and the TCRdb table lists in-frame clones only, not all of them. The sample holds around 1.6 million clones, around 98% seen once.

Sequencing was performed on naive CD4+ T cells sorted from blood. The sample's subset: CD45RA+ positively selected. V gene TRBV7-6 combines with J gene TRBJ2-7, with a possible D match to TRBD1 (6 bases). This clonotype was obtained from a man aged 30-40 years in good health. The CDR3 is CASSFGQNYEQYF. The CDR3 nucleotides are TGTGCCAGCAGCTTTGGACAGAACTACGAGCAGTACTTC. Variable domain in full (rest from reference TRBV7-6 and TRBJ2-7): GAGVSQSPRYKVTKRGQDVALRCDPISGHVSLYWYRQALGQGPEFLTYFNYEAQQDKSGLPNDRFSAERPEGSISTLTIQRTEQRDSAMYRCASSFGQNYEQYFGPGTRLTVT.